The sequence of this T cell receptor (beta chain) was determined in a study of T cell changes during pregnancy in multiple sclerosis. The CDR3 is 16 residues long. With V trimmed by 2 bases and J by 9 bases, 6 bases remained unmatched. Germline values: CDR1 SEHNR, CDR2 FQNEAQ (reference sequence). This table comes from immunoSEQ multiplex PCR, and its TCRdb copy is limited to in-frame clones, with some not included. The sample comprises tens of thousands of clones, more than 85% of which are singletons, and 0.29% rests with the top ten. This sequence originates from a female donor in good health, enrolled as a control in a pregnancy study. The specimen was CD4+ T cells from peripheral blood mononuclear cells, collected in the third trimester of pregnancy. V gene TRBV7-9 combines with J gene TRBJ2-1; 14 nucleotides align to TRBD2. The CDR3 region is CASSLTGTSGGGEQFF. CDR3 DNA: TGTGCCAGCAGCTTAACCGGGACTAGCGGGGGTGGTGAGCAGTTCTTC.